This is a list of T cell receptor beta chains from one sample in a study of T cell responses to AZD1222 COVID-19 vaccine. TCRdb's copy holds only in-frame clones and misses some; the assay was immunoSEQ multiplex PCR. Of about 73,000 clones in the sample, around 89% are singletons; the top ten hold roughly a fifth. The sequenced sample was peripheral blood, obtained on day 0 of AZD1222 vaccination. The source is an adult in good health. CDR3s include the opening cysteine and the closing phenylalanine or tryptophan. Fields, in order: D gene, V gene, J gene, clone size, CDR3 protein, CDR3 DNA. D genes are given only for firm matches. Part of the rows lack a size; the others show once, few, many or a class for expanded clones.

D: -; V: TRBV28; J: TRBJ2-7; size: -; CDR3: CASNFGSGSSYEQYF; DNA: TGTGCCAGCAACTTTGGGAGCGGAAGCTCCTACGAGCAGTACTTC
D: TRBD2; V: TRBV27; J: TRBJ2-3; size: -; CDR3: CASSLSVSGLAGGTQYF; DNA: TGTGCCAGCAGTTTATCCGTATCCGGACTAGCGGGAGGTACGCAGTATTTT
D: TRBD2; V: TRBV19; J: TRBJ2-1; size: -; CDR3: CASSIVAGVSNEQFF; DNA: TGTGCCAGTAGTATAGTAGCGGGAGTTTCCAATGAGCAGTTCTTC
D: -; V: TRBV30; J: TRBJ1-3; size: -; CDR3: CAWSSGSRNTIYF; DNA: TGTGCCTGGAGTTCTGGGTCGAGGAACACCATATATTTT
D: -; V: TRBV19; J: TRBJ1-5; size: -; CDR3: CASRALLRNQPQHF; DNA: TGTGCCAGTAGGGCACTCCTTAGGAATCAGCCCCAGCATTTT
D: -; V: TRBV2; J: TRBJ2-1; size: -; CDR3: CASSIWVDEQFF; DNA: TGTGCCAGCAGTATATGGGTCGATGAGCAGTTCTTC
D: -; V: TRBV24-1; J: TRBJ2-1; size: once; CDR3: CATSDLGATSSGNEQFF; DNA: TGTGCCACCAGTGATTTGGGGGCGACTAGTTCAGGCAATGAGCAGTTCTTC
D: TRBD1; V: TRBV6-5; J: TRBJ2-5; size: -; CDR3: CASNPGGETQYF; DNA: TGTGCCAGCAACCCAGGGGGCGAGACCCAGTACTTC
D: TRBD2; V: TRBV6-4; J: TRBJ2-1; size: -; CDR3: CASSDRGEGDEQFF; DNA: TGTGCCAGCAGTGATCGGGGGGAAGGGGATGAGCAGTTCTTC
D: -; V: TRBV5-1; J: TRBJ2-4; size: -; CDR3: CASSPISKRDLNIQYF; DNA: TGCGCCAGCAGCCCTATCTCCAAAAGGGACTTAAACATTCAGTACTTC
D: TRBD1; V: TRBV7-9; J: TRBJ1-6; size: -; CDR3: CASIGRGHNSPLHF; DNA: TGTGCCAGCATCGGCAGGGGGCATAATTCACCCCTCCACTTT
D: -; V: TRBV7-3; J: TRBJ2-3; size: once; CDR3: CASSLGVSTDTQYF; DNA: TGTGCCAGCAGCTTAGGGGTCTCCACAGATACGCAGTATTTT
D: -; V: TRBV4-3; J: TRBJ1-4; size: -; CDR3: CASSQGGGGGEKLFF; DNA: TGCGCCAGCAGCCAAGGAGGGGGGGGTGGTGAAAAACTGTTTTTT
D: TRBD1; V: TRBV27; J: TRBJ2-1; size: -; CDR3: CASSVDRPGTGGGGEQFF; DNA: TGTGCCAGCAGTGTAGATCGTCCCGGGACAGGGGGCGGCGGTGAGCAGTTCTTC
D: TRBD1; V: TRBV6-5; J: TRBJ1-2; size: -; CDR3: CASRSGQGNYGYTF; DNA: TGTGCCAGCAGGTCCGGACAGGGGAACTATGGCTACACCTTC
D: -; V: TRBV30; J: TRBJ1-5; size: -; CDR3: CAWSAGQLSNQPQHF; DNA: TGTGCCTGGAGTGCAGGACAGCTTTCTAATCAGCCCCAGCATTTT
D: -; V: TRBV5-1; J: TRBJ1-6; size: -; CDR3: CASSPYGQLSYNSPLHF; DNA: TGCGCCAGCAGCCCCTATGGACAGCTCTCCTATAATTCACCCCTCCACTTT
D: TRBD1; V: TRBV3-1/TRBV3-2; J: TRBJ1-1; size: -; CDR3: CASSRRGLTEAFF; DNA: TGTGCCAGCAGCCGAAGGGGGCTGACTGAAGCTTTCTTT
D: -; V: TRBV7-8; J: TRBJ2-2; size: -; CDR3: CASSLGGDAGELFF; DNA: TGTGCCAGCAGCTTAGGAGGGGATGCCGGGGAGCTGTTTTTT
D: -; V: TRBV9; J: TRBJ1-3; size: -; CDR3: CASSGGVNSGNTIYF; DNA: TGTGCCAGCAGCGGTGGGGTTAACTCTGGAAACACCATATATTTT
D: TRBD1; V: TRBV18; J: TRBJ1-1; size: once; CDR3: CASSPDRGTEAFF; DNA: TGTGCCAGCTCACCGGACAGGGGAACTGAAGCTTTCTTT
D: TRBD1; V: TRBV5-3; J: TRBJ2-7; size: -; CDR3: CAPGTGGLGEQYF; DNA: TGTGCCCCCGGGACAGGGGGCTTAGGCGAGCAGTACTTC
D: TRBD1; V: TRBV11-1; J: TRBJ2-1; size: -; CDR3: CASSGDSRSYNEQFF; DNA: TGTGCCAGCAGCGGGGACAGCCGCTCCTACAATGAGCAGTTCTTC
D: -; V: TRBV28; J: TRBJ1-5; size: few; CDR3: CASRTRDATGNQPQHF; DNA: TGTGCCAGCAGGACCCGAGACGCCACAGGCAATCAGCCCCAGCATTTT
D: -; V: TRBV4-3; J: TRBJ2-7; size: -; CDR3: CASSQEYGASVEQYF; DNA: TGCGCCAGCAGCCAAGAATACGGGGCTTCGGTCGAGCAGTACTTC
D: -; V: TRBV28; J: TRBJ1-5; size: few; CDR3: CASSPLGGRGYSNQPQHF; DNA: TGTGCCAGCAGCCCCCTCGGGGGTCGGGGATATAGCAATCAGCCCCAGCATTTT
D: TRBD2; V: TRBV5-1; J: TRBJ2-1; size: -; CDR3: CASSPYSSGRMNEQFF; DNA: TGCGCCAGCAGCCCCTACTCTAGCGGGAGGATGAATGAGCAGTTCTTC
D: -; V: TRBV2; J: TRBJ1-6; size: -; CDR3: CASSAQPNSPLHF; DNA: TGTGCCAGCAGTGCACAGCCTAATTCACCCCTCCACTTT
D: -; V: TRBV7-9; J: TRBJ2-7; size: few; CDR3: CASSLTGRSGYEQYF; DNA: TGTGCCAGCAGCCTCACAGGACGGTCGGGGTACGAGCAGTACTTC
D: TRBD1; V: TRBV9; J: TRBJ2-2; size: -; CDR3: CASSGIVGQGTNTGELFF; DNA: TGTGCCAGCAGCGGCATCGTGGGACAGGGGACGAACACCGGGGAGCTGTTTTTT
D: -; V: TRBV27; J: TRBJ2-7; size: -; CDR3: CASSSESGNVFYEQYF; DNA: TGTGCCAGCAGTTCCGAAAGCGGAAACGTTTTTTACGAGCAGTACTTC
D: TRBD1; V: TRBV6-6; J: TRBJ2-7; size: -; CDR3: CASSLTGASSYEQYF; DNA: TGTGCCAGCAGTTTGACAGGGGCATCCTCCTACGAGCAGTACTTC
D: TRBD2; V: TRBV28; J: TRBJ2-3; size: -; CDR3: CASSQNGGGTDTQYF; DNA: TGTGCCAGCAGCCAAAATGGGGGGGGAACAGATACGCAGTATTTT
D: -; V: TRBV28; J: TRBJ1-3; size: -; CDR3: CASSFAGNTIYF; DNA: TGTGCCAGCAGTTTTGCAGGAAACACCATATATTTT
D: TRBD1; V: TRBV24-1; J: TRBJ2-2; size: -; CDR3: CATSVWGQGNTGELFF; DNA: TGTGCCACCAGCGTGTGGGGACAGGGGAACACCGGGGAGCTGTTTTTT
D: TRBD1; V: TRBV10-3; J: TRBJ1-1; size: -; CDR3: CAIRGSGQLKREAFF; DNA: TGTGCCATCAGAGGATCGGGACAGTTGAAGAGAGAAGCTTTCTTT
D: -; V: TRBV18; J: TRBJ2-6; size: -; CDR3: CASSPPGAGANVLTF; DNA: TGTGCCAGCTCACCACCCGGTGCCGGGGCCAACGTCCTGACTTTC
D: -; V: TRBV20-1; J: TRBJ1-3; size: -; CDR3: CSASWRNLRSGNTIYF; DNA: TGCAGTGCTAGTTGGCGCAACCTCCGCTCTGGAAACACCATATATTTT
D: TRBD1; V: TRBV28; J: TRBJ2-7; size: -; CDR3: CASTGQGPSYEQYF; DNA: TGTGCCAGCACCGGACAGGGGCCGTCCTACGAGCAGTACTTC
D: -; V: TRBV11-2; J: TRBJ1-3; size: once; CDR3: CASSIQGNSGNTIYF; DNA: TGTGCCAGCAGTATCCAGGGGAACTCTGGAAACACCATATATTTT
D: -; V: TRBV2; J: TRBJ1-1; size: few; CDR3: CASRGGVLMNTEAFF; DNA: TGTGCCAGCAGGGGTGGGGTATTAATGAACACTGAAGCTTTCTTT
D: TRBD1; V: TRBV7-3; J: TRBJ2-1; size: -; CDR3: CASSLDRGRHEQFF; DNA: TGTGCCAGCAGCTTGGACAGGGGGCGCCATGAGCAGTTCTTC
D: -; V: TRBV6-5; J: TRBJ2-5; size: -; CDR3: CASSYGVHFKTQYF; DNA: TGTGCCAGCAGTTACGGGGTCCACTTTAAGACCCAGTACTTC
D: TRBD1; V: TRBV5-1; J: TRBJ2-7; size: -; CDR3: CASSFVGQAYEQYF; DNA: TGCGCCAGCAGCTTTGTCGGACAGGCCTACGAGCAGTACTTC
D: TRBD2; V: TRBV28; J: TRBJ2-3; size: -; CDR3: CASSVTSGRTDTQYF; DNA: TGTGCCAGCAGTGTAACTAGCGGGAGAACAGATACGCAGTATTTT
D: -; V: TRBV2; J: TRBJ1-2; size: -; CDR3: CASSEYGGIGYGYTF; DNA: TGTGCCAGCAGTGAATATGGGGGGATTGGCTATGGCTACACCTTC